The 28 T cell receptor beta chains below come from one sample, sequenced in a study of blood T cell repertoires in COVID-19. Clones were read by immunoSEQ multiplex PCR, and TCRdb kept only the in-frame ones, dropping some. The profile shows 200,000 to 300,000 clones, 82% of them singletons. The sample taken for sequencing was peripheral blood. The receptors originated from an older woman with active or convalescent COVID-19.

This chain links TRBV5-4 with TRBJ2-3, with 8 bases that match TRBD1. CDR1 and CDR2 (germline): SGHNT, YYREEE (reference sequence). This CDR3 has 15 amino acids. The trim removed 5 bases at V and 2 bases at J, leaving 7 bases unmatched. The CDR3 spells CASSLTGGPTDTQYF. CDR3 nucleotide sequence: TGTGCCAGCAGTTTAACAGGGGGTCCCACAGATACGCAGTATTTT.

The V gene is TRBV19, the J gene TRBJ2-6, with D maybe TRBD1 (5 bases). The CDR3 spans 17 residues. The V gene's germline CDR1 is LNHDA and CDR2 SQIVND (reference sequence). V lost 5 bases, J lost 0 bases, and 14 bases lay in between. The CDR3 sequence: CASSPRRGSSGANVLTF. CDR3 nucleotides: TGTGCCAGTAGTCCCCGAAGGGGCAGCTCTGGGGCCAACGTCCTGACTTTC.

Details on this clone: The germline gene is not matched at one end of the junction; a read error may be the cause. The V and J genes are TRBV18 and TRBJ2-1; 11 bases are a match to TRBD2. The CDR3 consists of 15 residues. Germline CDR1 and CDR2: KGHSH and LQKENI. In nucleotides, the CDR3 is TGTGCCAGTTCACTGGGACTAGCGGATTACAATGAGCAGTTCTTC. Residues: CASSLGLADYNEQFF.

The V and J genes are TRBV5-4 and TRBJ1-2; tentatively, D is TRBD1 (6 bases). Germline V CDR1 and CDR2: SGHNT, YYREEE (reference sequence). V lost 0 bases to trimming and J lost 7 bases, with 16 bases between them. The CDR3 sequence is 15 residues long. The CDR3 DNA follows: TGTGCCAGCAGCTTGGGCGGGGGACAAAGGTCTGGCTACACCTTC. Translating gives CASSLGGGQRSGYTF.

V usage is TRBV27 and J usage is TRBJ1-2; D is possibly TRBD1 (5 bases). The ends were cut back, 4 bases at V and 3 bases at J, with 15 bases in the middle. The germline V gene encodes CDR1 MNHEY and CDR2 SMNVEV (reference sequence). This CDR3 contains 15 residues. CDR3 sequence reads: CASSSPGGGDYGYTF. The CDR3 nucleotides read TGTGCCAGCAGTTCCCCGGGGGGGGGTGACTATGGCTACACCTTC.

CDR3 sequence: CASSYGGRGQETQYF. The CDR3 bases are TGTGCCAGCAGTTACGGTGGGAGGGGACAAGAGACCCAGTACTTC. The chain links TRBV6-5 to TRBJ2-5, with TRBD2 identical over 7 bases. The CDR3 contains 15 residues. Losses at the gene ends were 2 bases for V and 2 bases for J; bases not matched to a gene: 5. Germline values: CDR1 MNHEY, CDR2 SVGAGI.

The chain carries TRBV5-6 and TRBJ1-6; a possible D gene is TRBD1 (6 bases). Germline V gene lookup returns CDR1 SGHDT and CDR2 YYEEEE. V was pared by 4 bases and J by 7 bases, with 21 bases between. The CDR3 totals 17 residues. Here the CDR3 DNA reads TGTGCCAGCAGCCACAGCACTGACAGGAGATACAATTCACCCCTCCACTTT. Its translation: CASSHSTDRRYNSPLHF.

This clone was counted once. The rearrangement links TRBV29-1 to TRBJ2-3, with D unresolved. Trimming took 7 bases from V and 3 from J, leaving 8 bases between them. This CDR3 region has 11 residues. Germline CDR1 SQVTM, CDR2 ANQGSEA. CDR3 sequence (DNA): TGCAGCGCCACTGGTACAGATACGCAGTATTTT. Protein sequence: CSATGTDTQYF.

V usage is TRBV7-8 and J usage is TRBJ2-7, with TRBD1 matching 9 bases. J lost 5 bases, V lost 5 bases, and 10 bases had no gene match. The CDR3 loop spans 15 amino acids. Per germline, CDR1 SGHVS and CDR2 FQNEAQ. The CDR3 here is CASSQPGQGLHEQYF. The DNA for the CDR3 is TGTGCCAGCAGCCAACCGGGACAGGGTCTCCACGAGCAGTACTTC.

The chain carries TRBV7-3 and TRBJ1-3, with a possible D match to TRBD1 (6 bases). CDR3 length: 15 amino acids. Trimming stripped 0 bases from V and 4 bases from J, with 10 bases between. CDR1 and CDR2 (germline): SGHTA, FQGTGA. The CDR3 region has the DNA TGTGCCAGCAGCTTAACGCCAGGACAGGGAAACACCATATATTTT. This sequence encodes CASSLTPGQGNTIYF.

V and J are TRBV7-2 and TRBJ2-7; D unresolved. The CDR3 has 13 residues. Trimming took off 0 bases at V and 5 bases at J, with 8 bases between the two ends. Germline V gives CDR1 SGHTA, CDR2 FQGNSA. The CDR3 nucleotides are TGTGCCAGCAGCTTAGCTTGGCAGAACGAGCAGTACTTC. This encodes CASSLAWQNEQYF.

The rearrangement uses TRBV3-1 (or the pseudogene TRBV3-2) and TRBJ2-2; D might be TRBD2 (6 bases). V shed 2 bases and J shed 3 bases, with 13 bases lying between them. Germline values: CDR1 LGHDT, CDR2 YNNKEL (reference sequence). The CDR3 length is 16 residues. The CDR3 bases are TGTGCCAGCAGCCAACAGGGCGGGGTGCACACCGGGGAGCTGTTTTTT. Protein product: CASSQQGGVHTGELFF.

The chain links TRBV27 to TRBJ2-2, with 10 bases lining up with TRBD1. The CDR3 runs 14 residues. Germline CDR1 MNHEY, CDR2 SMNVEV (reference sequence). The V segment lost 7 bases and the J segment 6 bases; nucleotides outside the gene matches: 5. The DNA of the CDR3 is TGTGCCAGCACTCCGGGACAGGGGTCCGGGGAGCTGTTTTTT. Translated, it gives CASTPGQGSGELFF.

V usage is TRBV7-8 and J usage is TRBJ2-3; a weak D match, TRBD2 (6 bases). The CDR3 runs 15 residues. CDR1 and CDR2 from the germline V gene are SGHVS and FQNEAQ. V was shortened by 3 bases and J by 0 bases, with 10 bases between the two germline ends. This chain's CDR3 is CASSFGTSSTDTQYF. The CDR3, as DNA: TGTGCCAGCAGCTTCGGGACTTCTAGCACAGATACGCAGTATTTT.

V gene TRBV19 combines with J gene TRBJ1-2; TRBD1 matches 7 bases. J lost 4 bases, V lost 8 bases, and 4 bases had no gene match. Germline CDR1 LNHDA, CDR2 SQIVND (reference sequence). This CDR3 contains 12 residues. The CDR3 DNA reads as TGTGCCAGTCAGACAGGGATCTATGGCTACACCTTC. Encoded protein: CASQTGIYGYTF.

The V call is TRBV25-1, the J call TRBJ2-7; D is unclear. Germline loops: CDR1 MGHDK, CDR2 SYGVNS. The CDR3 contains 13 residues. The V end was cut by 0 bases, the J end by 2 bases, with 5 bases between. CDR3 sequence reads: CASSEYPAYEQYF. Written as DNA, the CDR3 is TGTGCCAGCAGTGAATACCCAGCCTACGAGCAGTACTTC.

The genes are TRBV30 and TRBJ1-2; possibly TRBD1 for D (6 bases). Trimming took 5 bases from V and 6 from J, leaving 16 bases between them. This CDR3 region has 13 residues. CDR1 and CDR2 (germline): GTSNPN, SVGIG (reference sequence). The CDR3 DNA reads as TGTGCCTGGGGGCTGGAGGGGGGGGATGGCTACACCTTC. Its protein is CAWGLEGGDGYTF.

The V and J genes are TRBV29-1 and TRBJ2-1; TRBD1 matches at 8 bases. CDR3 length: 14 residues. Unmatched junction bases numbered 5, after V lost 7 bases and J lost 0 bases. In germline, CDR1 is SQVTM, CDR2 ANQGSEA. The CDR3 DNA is TGCAGCGCGACAGGGGCCTTCTCCTACAATGAGCAGTTCTTC. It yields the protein CSATGAFSYNEQFF.

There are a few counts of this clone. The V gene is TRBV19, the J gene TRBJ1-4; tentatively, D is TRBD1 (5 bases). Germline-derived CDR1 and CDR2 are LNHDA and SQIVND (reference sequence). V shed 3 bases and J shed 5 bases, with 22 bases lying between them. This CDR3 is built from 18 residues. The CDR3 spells CASSMPETETARNEKLFF. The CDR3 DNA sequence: TGTGCCAGTAGTATGCCTGAAACGGAGACAGCCAGGAATGAAAAACTGTTTTTT.

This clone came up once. The CDR3 sequence is CASSRGTTNEKLFF. In nucleotides, the CDR3 is TGTGCCAGCAGTAGGGGTACAACTAATGAAAAACTGTTTTTT. The chain joins TRBV6-6 to TRBJ1-4, with D possibly matching TRBD1 (5 bases). The CDR3 covers 14 residues. Germline V gene sequence: CDR1 MNHNY, CDR2 SVGAGI (reference sequence). The V and J ends lost 5 bases and 0 bases respectively, with 7 bases between them.

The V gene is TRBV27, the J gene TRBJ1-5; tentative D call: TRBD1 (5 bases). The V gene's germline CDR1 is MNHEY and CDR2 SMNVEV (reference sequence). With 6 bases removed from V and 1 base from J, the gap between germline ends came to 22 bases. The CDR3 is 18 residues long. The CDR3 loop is CASRLRGGDGWSNQPQHF. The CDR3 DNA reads TGTGCCAGCAGATTACGGGGGGGGGATGGATGGAGCAATCAGCCCCAGCATTTT.

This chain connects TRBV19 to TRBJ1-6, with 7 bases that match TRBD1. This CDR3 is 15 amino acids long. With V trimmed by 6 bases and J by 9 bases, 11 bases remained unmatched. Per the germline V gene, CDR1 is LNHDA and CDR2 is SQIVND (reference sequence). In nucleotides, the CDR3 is TGTGCCAGTAGCCTCTGGGGGCAGGGGGGTTCACCCCTCCACTTT. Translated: CASSLWGQGGSPLHF.

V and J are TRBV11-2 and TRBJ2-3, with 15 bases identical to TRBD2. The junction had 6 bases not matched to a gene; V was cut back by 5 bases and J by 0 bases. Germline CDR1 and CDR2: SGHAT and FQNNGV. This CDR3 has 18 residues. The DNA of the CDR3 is TGTGCCAGCAGCCTACCGGGACTAGCGGGGGGTAGCACAGATACGCAGTATTTT. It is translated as CASSLPGLAGGSTDTQYF.

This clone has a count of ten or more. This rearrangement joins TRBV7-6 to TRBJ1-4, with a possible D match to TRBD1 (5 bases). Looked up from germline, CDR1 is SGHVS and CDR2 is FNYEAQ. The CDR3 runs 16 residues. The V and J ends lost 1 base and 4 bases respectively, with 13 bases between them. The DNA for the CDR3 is TGTGCCAGCAGCTTAGGGTACGACAGTCTTAATGAAAAACTGTTTTTT. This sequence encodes CASSLGYDSLNEKLFF.

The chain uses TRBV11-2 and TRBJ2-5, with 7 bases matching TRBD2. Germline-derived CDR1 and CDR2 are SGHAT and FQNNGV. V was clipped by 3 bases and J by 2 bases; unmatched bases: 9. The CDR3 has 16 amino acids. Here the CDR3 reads CASSFLVGGEQETQYF. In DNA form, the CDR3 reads TGTGCCAGCAGCTTTTTGGTGGGGGGGGAGCAAGAGACCCAGTACTTC.

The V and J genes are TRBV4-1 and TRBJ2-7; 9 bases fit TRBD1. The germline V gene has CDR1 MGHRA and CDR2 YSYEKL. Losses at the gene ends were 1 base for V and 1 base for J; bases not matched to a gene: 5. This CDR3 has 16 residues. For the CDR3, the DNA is TGCGCCAGCAGCCAAGGGCCAGGGACAGGGTCCTACGAGCAGTACTTC. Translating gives CASSQGPGTGSYEQYF.

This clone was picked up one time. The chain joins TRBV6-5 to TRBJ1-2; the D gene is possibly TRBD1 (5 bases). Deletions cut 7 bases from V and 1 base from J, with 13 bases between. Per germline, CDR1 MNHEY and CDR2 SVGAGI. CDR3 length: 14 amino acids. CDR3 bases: TGTGCCAGCACCATCGACAGTCTTAACTATGGCTACACCTTC. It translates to CASTIDSLNYGYTF.

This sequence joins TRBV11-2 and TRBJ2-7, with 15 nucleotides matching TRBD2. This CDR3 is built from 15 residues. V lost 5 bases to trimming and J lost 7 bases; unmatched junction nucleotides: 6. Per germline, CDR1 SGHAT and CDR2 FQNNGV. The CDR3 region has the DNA TGTGCCAGCAGCCCCGGACTAGCGGGGGGGAATGAGCAGTACTTC. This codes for CASSPGLAGGNEQYF. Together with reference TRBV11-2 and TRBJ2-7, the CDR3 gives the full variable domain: EAGVAQSPRYKIIEKRQSVAFWCNPISGHATLYWYQQILGQGPKLLIQFQNNGVVDDSQLPKDRFSAERLKGVDSTLKIQPAKLEDSAVYLCASSPGLAGGNEQYFGPGTRLTVT.